Shown below are 21 T cell receptor beta chains from a single sample sequenced in a study of T-cell memory formation after mild COVID-19. TCRdb reprocessed the 5' RACE reads with MiXCR, giving one entry per CDR3 protein. The data contain around 420,000 distinct CDR3 sequences, 24% of them singletons. Sequences were obtained from PBMCs or a T cell subset sorted from them (not recorded which). Every receptor here comes from an adult woman who had mild COVID-19 (a few samples of this study predate the infection). Cell type and time point are not known.

The sample holds one count of this clonotype. The chain couples TRBV6-6 to TRBJ1-1, with 7 bases matching TRBD1. The CDR3 totals 15 residues. Per germline, CDR1 MNHNY and CDR2 SVGAGI (reference sequence). Losses at the gene ends were 2 bases for V and 5 bases for J; bases not matched to a gene: 8. The CDR3 DNA reads as TGTGCCAGCAGTTACGGGACAGTCCGGGAGACTGAAGCTTTCTTT. Encoded protein: CASSYGTVRETEAFF.

The chain links TRBV20-1 to TRBJ1-2; TRBD1 matches at 8 bases. The V gene's germline CDR1 is DFQATT and CDR2 SNEGSKA (reference sequence). Germline trimming cut 5 bases from V and 5 bases from J; bases unmatched to any gene: 10. CDR3 size: 14 residues. The CDR3 protein is CSAWTGQGPYGYTF. The CDR3 DNA is TGCAGTGCTTGGACCGGACAGGGCCCGTATGGCTACACCTTC.

This chain uses TRBV9 with TRBJ1-1; 7 bases are a match to TRBD1. Germline assignment: CDR1 SGDLS and CDR2 YYNGEE. This CDR3 is 19 amino acids long. With V trimmed by 0 bases and J by 1 base, 15 bases remained unmatched. The CDR3 DNA follows: TGTGCCAGCAGCGTAGCCCCGACAGGGACGCGCGGTAGGAACACTGAAGCTTTCTTT. Translated, it gives CASSVAPTGTRGRNTEAFF.

This chain links TRBV18 with TRBJ2-1; D is uncertain. The CDR3 is 13 residues long. CDR1 and CDR2 (germline): KGHSH, LQKENI. Trimming took off 2 bases at V and 6 bases at J, with 8 bases between the two ends. For the CDR3, the DNA is TGTGCCAGCTCACCAGGCCAGGCCAATGAGCAGTTCTTC. Amino acids: CASSPGQANEQFF.

This clonotype has only a few counts. This chain joins TRBV7-9 and TRBJ1-2; the D gene is possibly TRBD1 (5 bases). This CDR3 is built from 13 residues. V was pared by 4 bases and J by 0 bases, with 6 bases between. The germline CDR1 and CDR2 sequences are SEHNR and FQNEAQ (reference sequence). DNA of the CDR3: TGTGCCAGCAGCTCACAGGCTAACTATGGCTACACCTTC. Translating gives CASSSQANYGYTF.

This chain links TRBV12-3 or TRBV12-4 with TRBJ1-1; D is undetermined. V lost 3 bases to trimming and J lost 0 bases, with 8 bases between them. There are 14 residues in the CDR3. The CDR3 DNA follows: TGTGCCAGCAGTTTGGTCCCCATGAACACTGAAGCTTTCTTT. Its translation is CASSLVPMNTEAFF.

Comment on this clonotype: Possible read error: a much larger clone is one base away. The chain uses TRBV29-1 and TRBJ2-1; D is unclear. The CDR3 has 13 residues. The germline V gene encodes CDR1 SQVTM and CDR2 ANQGSEA. The CDR3 protein is CSVVQFSYNEQIF. The CDR3 DNA reads as TGCAGCGTTGTGCAGTTCTCCTACAATGAGCAGATCTTC.

This clonotype occurred a few times. This chain links TRBV5-4 with TRBJ2-5; 10 nucleotides agree with TRBD2. Per the germline V gene, CDR1 is SGHNT and CDR2 is YYREEE (reference sequence). With V trimmed by 0 bases and J by 5 bases, 7 bases remained unmatched. The CDR3 is 16 amino acids. The DNA for the CDR3 is TGTGCCAGCAGCTTGGTAGCGGGGGGAAGCGGCGAGACCCAGTACTTC. Amino acid sequence: CASSLVAGGSGETQYF. Complete variable domain (other parts from reference TRBV5-4 and TRBJ2-5): ETGVTQSPTHLIKTRGQQVTLRCSSQSGHNTVSWYQQALGQGPQFIFQYYREEENGRGNFPPRFSGLQFPNYSSELNVNALELDDSALYLCASSLVAGGSGETQYFGPGTRLLVL.

The V gene is TRBV14, the J gene TRBJ2-7, with D perhaps assigned TRBD1 or TRBD2 (5 bases each). With 6 bases removed from V and 6 bases from J, the gap between germline ends came to 18 bases. Germline V gene lookup returns CDR1 SGHDN and CDR2 FVKESK. The length of the CDR3 is 14 residues. In nucleotides, the CDR3 is TGTGCCAGCAGTGTACCCTGGTCTGGGGGCGAGCAGTACTTC. Translated, it gives CASSVPWSGGEQYF.

This clonotype was detected a few times. The chain employs TRBV10-3 and TRBJ2-7; perhaps TRBD2 as D (5 bases). Germline V gene lookup returns CDR1 ENHRY and CDR2 SYGVKD. The CDR3 spans 12 residues. V was cut by 8 bases and J by 0 bases, with 8 bases left in between. The chain's CDR3 is CAIGGSSYEQYF. DNA for the CDR3: TGTGCCATCGGTGGGAGCTCCTACGAGCAGTACTTC.

Concerning this clonotype: The junction does not match germline at one end; this may be a read error. The chain uses TRBV6-2 or TRBV6-3 and TRBJ2-7, with 14 positions matching TRBD2. The V gene's germline CDR1 is MNHEY and CDR2 SVGEGT. The CDR3 totals 17 residues. This CDR3 reads CASSHSEGLAGDGEQYF. DNA for the CDR3: TGTGCCAGCAGTCACTCCGAGGGACTAGCGGGAGACGGGGAGCAGTACTTC.

The table lists this clonotype with a count of one. This chain joins TRBV3-1 and TRBJ2-1; TRBD2 aligns across 7 bases. Germline trimming cut 3 bases from V and 7 bases from J; bases unmatched to any gene: 15. Germline V gene sequence: CDR1 LGHDT, CDR2 YNNKEL (reference sequence). This CDR3 has 17 residues. The CDR3 region has the DNA TGTGCCAGCAGCCATGCCTGGACTAGTGGGACGGGGAATGAGCAGTTCTTC. As protein: CASSHAWTSGTGNEQFF.

CDR3: CASSLVSARGSYNSPLHF. The CDR3 DNA follows: TGTGCCAGCAGCTTAGTCTCGGCGCGGGGCTCCTATAATTCACCCCTCCACTTT. This chain joins TRBV7-9 and TRBJ1-6; D uncertain. The CDR3 spans 18 residues. CDR1 is SEHNR, CDR2 FQNEAQ, per germline (reference sequence). Trimming took 1 base from V and 0 from J, leaving 13 bases between them.

This clonotype has just a few counts. This chain connects TRBV15 to TRBJ2-1, with 9 positions matching TRBD2. The V gene's germline CDR1 is LNHNV and CDR2 YYDKDF (reference sequence). With 8 bases clipped from V and 4 bases from J, the junction kept 6 bases outside the gene matches. The CDR3 extends over 14 amino acids. Here the CDR3 DNA reads TGTGCCACCGCGGGGGGGCCCGGATACAATGAGCAGTTCTTC. It is translated as CATAGGPGYNEQFF. Supplemented by reference TRBV15 and TRBJ2-1, the full variable domain reads DAMVIQNPRYQVTQFGKPVTLSCSQTLNHNVMYWYQQKSSQAPKLLFHYYDKDFNNEADTPDNFQSRRPNTSFCFLDIRSPGLGDTAMYLCATAGGPGYNEQFFGPGTRLTVL.

This clonotype has a handful of counts. A much larger clone sits a single nucleotide away, making a read error possible. V and J are TRBV12-3 or TRBV12-4 and TRBJ1-4; TRBD1 matches at 9 bases. This CDR3 comprises 14 residues. The V segment lost 1 base and the J segment 7 bases; nucleotides outside the gene matches: 1. CDR3 bases: TGTGCCAGCAGTTTAGACAGGGGGCGTGAAAAACTGTTTTTT. Translated: CASSLDRGREKLFF.

Only a few counts were recorded for this clonotype. The V call is TRBV24-1, the J call TRBJ2-2; possible D gene TRBD1, 5 bases. The V and J ends lost 3 bases and 1 base respectively, with 11 bases between them. The CDR3 runs 16 residues. Germline CDR1 KGHDR, CDR2 SFDVKD. The CDR3 sequence is CATSDPRQMNTGELFF. The CDR3 DNA follows: TGTGCCACCAGTGATCCAAGACAGATGAACACCGGGGAGCTGTTTTTT.

V and J are TRBV6-1 and TRBJ2-3; D is possibly TRBD1 (5 bases). V lost 4 bases, J lost 3 bases, and 8 bases lay in between. CDR3 length equals 13 residues. The germline V gene has CDR1 MNHNS and CDR2 SASEGT. In DNA form, the CDR3 reads TGTGCCAGCAGTGTAGCAGGGACAGATACGCAGTATTTT. Translating gives CASSVAGTDTQYF.

This sequence joins TRBV5-6 and TRBJ2-5; TRBD2 matches 7 bases. The CDR3 is 14 amino acids. The germline V gene encodes CDR1 SGHDT and CDR2 YYEEEE. J was trimmed by 2 bases and V by 6 bases; bases with no gene match: 7. This CDR3 is CASILGTIQETQYF. CDR3 DNA: TGTGCCAGCATCCTAGGGACTATTCAAGAGACCCAGTACTTC.

CDR3 region: CATSDLGAGGMTDTQYF. CDR3 DNA sequence: TGTGCCACCAGTGATTTAGGTGCGGGAGGTATGACAGATACGCAGTATTTT. The rearrangement joins TRBV24-1 to TRBJ2-3, with 8 bases identical to TRBD2. J gave up 3 bases and V 1 base, and 8 bases lay outside the gene matches. The CDR3 extends over 17 amino acids. Germline CDR1 is KGHDR and CDR2 is SFDVKD.

V and J are TRBV2 and TRBJ1-5, with TRBD1 matching over 9 bases. J lost 7 bases, V lost 5 bases, and 6 bases had no gene match. There are 14 residues in the CDR3. Per the germline V gene, CDR1 is SNHLY and CDR2 is FYNNEI. The CDR3 DNA is TGTGCCAGCAGTTGGACAGGGGCCGACCAGCCCCAGCATTTT. It yields the protein CASSWTGADQPQHF. Supplemented by reference TRBV2 and TRBJ1-5, the full variable domain reads EPEVTQTPSHQVTQMGQEVILRCVPISNHLYFYWYRQILGQKVEFLVSFYNNEISEKSEIFDDQFSVERPDGSNFTLKIRSTKLEDSAMYFCASSWTGADQPQHFGDGTRLSIL.

The table lists this clonotype with a few counts. The chain carries TRBV2 and TRBJ2-5; 9 nucleotides agree with TRBD2. Losses at the gene ends were 3 bases for V and 4 bases for J; bases not matched to a gene: 9. CDR3 length: 16 residues. Germline assignment: CDR1 SNHLY and CDR2 FYNNEI. DNA of the CDR3: TGTGCCAGCAGTGAGCGGGAGGGCCCCGTAGGAGAGACCCAGTACTTC. Protein sequence: CASSEREGPVGETQYF.